This T cell receptor (beta chain) was captured in a study of beta chain features in type 1 diabetes. The study's findings and limits: TCRB rearrangement may or may not be influenced by HLA type; here this remained unresolved. Significant though moderate, a shortening of TCRB CDR3s appeared in all four CD4+ subsets of Type 1 diabetes patients.

In the case of this clone: Its antigen is unidentified.

This CDR3 region has 14 residues. Germline CDR1 is SGHDT and CDR2 is YYEEEE. The V gene end was trimmed by 2 bases and the J gene end by 5 bases; junction bases not matched to a gene: 4. The study reverse transcribed the entire isolated RNA, so it sequenced expressed TCRB transcripts. Read counts averaged around 3.6 million for samples of naive, central memory and regulatory T cells. Produced via immunoSEQ multiplex PCR; TCRdb's table is partial and in-frame only. The sample records some 170,000 clones, roughly 60% being singletons. The receptor was derived from a man younger than 40 with type 1 diabetes. Specimen: naive CD4+ T cells from blood. The gene calls are TRBV5-6 and TRBJ2-3, with 8 bases lining up with TRBD1. The CDR3 loop reads CASSFRGRIDTQYF. The CDR3 bases are TGTGCCAGCAGCTTCAGGGGGCGCATAGATACGCAGTATTTT. The full variable domain, in which reference TRBV5-6 and TRBJ2-3 provide the parts outside the CDR3, is DAGVTQSPTHLIKTRGQQVTLRCSPKSGHDTVSWYQQALGQGPQFIFQYYEEEERQRGNFPDRFSGHQFPNYSSELNVNALLLGDSALYLCASSFRGRIDTQYFGPGTRLTVL.